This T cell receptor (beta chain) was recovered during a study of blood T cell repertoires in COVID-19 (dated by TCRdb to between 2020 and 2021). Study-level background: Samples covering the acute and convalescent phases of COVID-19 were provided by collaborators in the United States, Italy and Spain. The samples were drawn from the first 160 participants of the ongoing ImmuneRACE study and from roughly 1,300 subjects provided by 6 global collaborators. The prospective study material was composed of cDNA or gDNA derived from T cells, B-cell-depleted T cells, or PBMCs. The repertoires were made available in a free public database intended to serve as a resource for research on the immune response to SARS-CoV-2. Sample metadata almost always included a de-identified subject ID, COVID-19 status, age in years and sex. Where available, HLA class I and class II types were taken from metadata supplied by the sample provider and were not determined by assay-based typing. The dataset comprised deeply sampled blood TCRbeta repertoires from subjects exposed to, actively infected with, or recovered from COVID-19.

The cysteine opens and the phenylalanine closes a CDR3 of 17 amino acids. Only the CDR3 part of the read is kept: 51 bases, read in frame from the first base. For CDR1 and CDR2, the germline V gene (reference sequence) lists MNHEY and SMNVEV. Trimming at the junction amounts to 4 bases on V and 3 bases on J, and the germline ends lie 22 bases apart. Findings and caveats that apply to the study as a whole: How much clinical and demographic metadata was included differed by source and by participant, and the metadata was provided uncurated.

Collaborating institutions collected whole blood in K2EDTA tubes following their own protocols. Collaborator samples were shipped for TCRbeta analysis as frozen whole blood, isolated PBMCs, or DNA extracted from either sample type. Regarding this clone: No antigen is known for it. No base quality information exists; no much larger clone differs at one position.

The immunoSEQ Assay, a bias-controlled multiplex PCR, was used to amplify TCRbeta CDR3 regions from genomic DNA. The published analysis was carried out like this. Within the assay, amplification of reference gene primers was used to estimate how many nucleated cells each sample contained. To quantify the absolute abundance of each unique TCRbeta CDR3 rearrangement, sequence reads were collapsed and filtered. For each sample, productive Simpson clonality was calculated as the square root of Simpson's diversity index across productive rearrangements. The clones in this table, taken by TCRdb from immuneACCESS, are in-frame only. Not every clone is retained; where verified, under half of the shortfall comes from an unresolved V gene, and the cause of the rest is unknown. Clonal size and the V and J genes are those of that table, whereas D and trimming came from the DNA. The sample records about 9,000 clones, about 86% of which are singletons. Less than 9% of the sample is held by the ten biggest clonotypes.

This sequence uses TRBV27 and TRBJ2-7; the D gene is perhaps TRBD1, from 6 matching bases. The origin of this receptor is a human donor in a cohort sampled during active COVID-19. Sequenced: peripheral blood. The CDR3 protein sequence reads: CASSSPGRGGSIYEQYF. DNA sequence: TGTGCCAGCAGTTCCCCAGGTAGAGGGGGTTCTATCTACGAGCAGTACTTC.